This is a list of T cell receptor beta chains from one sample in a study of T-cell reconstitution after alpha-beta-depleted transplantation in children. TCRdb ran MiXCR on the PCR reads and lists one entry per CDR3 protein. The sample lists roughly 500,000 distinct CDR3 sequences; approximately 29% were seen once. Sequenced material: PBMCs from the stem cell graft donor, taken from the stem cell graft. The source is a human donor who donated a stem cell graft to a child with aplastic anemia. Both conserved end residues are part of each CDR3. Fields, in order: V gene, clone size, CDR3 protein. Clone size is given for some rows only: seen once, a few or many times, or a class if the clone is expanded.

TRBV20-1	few	CSARNEGQLNQPQHF
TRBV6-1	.	CASSGQGRGQPQHF
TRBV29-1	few	CSANRGPLEQYF
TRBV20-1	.	CSARREQSGTGELFF
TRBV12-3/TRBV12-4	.	CASSPLAWFDTGELFF
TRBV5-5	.	CASSLEWGGGYTF
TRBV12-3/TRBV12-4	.	CASTLEGGGTEAFF
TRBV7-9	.	CASSFWTGYNEQFF
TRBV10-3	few	CAINNPTGKNTEAFF
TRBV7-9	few	CASSPSAGDTQYF
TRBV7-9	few	CASRAENTEAFF
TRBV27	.	CASREGSYNSPLHF
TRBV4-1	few	CASSQDEGSTSYEQYF
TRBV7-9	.	CASSSQGLSSYNEQFF
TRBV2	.	CASVDGGARYEQYF